Below, 28 T cell receptor beta chains from the same sample are listed, as sequenced in a study of blood T cells in healthy people across ages. A second roughly 6 to 11 cycle PCR used barcoded and J-beta primers. MiXCR, run by TCRdb on the 5' RACE reads, gives a single entry per CDR3 protein. Altogether roughly 680,000 distinct CDR3 sequences are present, roughly 49% being singletons, with the ten largest covering 30% to 40%. Sequenced input: blood. Every receptor here comes from a woman aged 55-69 years in good health.

This clonotype has only a few counts. The V gene is TRBV10-3, the J gene TRBJ2-5; TRBD2 agrees at 8 bases. There are 17 residues in the CDR3. Germline-derived CDR1 and CDR2 are ENHRY and SYGVKD. Trimming took 4 bases from V and 2 from J; bases not matched to a gene: 12. The DNA of the CDR3 is TGTGCCATCAGTGGCCCCCGGGGGGGGGACCATCAAGAGACCCAGTACTTC. Protein product: CAISGPRGGDHQETQYF.

The chain combines TRBV28 with TRBJ2-7; D gene ambiguous. With the DNA end fitting TRBJ2-5 better, the J assignment may be wrong. Germline CDR1 is MDHEN and CDR2 is SYDVKM. This CDR3 has 13 amino acids. The CDR3 DNA follows: TGTGCCAGCAGCCAAGGGAAACCGGAGACCCAGTACTTC. Its protein product is CASSQGKPETQYF.

This clonotype occurred a few times. A much larger clone lies one base from this, so it may be a read error. V is TRBV29-1 and J is TRBJ2-3, with no clear D. Trimming pared 2 bases from V and 7 bases from J, leaving 10 bases between. There are 12 residues in the CDR3. From germline, CDR1 is SQVTM and CDR2 ANQGSEA. The CDR3 is CSVEKGSYTQYF. The DNA for the CDR3 is TGCAGCGTTGAAAAAGGCTCTTATACGCAGTATTTT.

This clonotype occurred a few times. The V and J genes are TRBV10-3 and TRBJ2-5, with 7 bases identical to TRBD2. With V trimmed by 8 bases and J by 5 bases, 8 bases remained unmatched. The germline CDR1 and CDR2 sequences are ENHRY and SYGVKD. The CDR3 totals 13 residues. CDR3 sequence (DNA): TGTGCCATCGGTCTGGGGGGAGGGGAGACCCAGTACTTC. Its translation: CAIGLGGGETQYF.

The rearrangement joins TRBV27 to TRBJ2-7; 8 nucleotides align to TRBD1. Per the germline V gene, CDR1 is MNHEY and CDR2 is SMNVEV (reference sequence). V trimming: 3 bases; J trimming: 3 bases; junction bases outside the gene matches: 19. The CDR3 spans 19 residues. CDR3: CASSFSARGRVKDDYEQYF. DNA for the CDR3: TGTGCCAGCAGTTTTTCGGCCAGGGGGCGGGTGAAGGATGACTACGAGCAGTACTTC.

V usage is TRBV6-2 or TRBV6-3 and J usage is TRBJ2-7, with 12 nucleotides matching TRBD2. J gave up 0 bases and V 5 bases, and 14 bases lay outside the gene matches. This CDR3 is 19 amino acids long. Germline V gene data show CDR1 as MNHEY and CDR2 as SVGEGT. Written as DNA, the CDR3 is TGTGCCAGCAGTCAGCGAGAGGGACTAGCGGGTTCAAGCTCCTACGAGCAGTACTTC. It is translated as CASSQREGLAGSSSYEQYF.

The V gene is TRBV28, the J gene TRBJ2-1; tentative D call: TRBD1 (5 bases). V was clipped by 3 bases and J by 6 bases, with 18 bases between them. The germline gives CDR1 MDHEN, CDR2 SYDVKM. This CDR3 contains 16 residues. The CDR3 loop is CASSFGERGRANEQFF. For the CDR3, the DNA is TGTGCCAGCAGTTTTGGGGAAAGGGGTCGGGCCAATGAGCAGTTCTTC.

This clonotype was counted only a few times. The rearrangement joins TRBV7-9 to TRBJ1-2, with 7 bases that match TRBD1. Germline CDR1 and CDR2: SEHNR and FQNEAQ (reference sequence). J gave up 3 bases and V 2 bases, and 3 bases lay outside the gene matches. CDR3 length: 14 residues. CDR3 protein: CASSLRDSDYGYTF. The CDR3 region has the DNA TGTGCCAGCAGCTTAAGGGACAGCGACTATGGCTACACCTTC.

In nucleotides, the CDR3 is TGTGCCAGCAGTGAAGAGGCCAGGTCTGGGGAGACCCAGTACTTC. Translating it yields CASSEEARSGETQYF. The J gene is TRBJ2-5, the V gene TRBV2; D is unresolved. Deletions cut 1 base from V and 5 bases from J, with 14 bases between. The V gene's germline CDR1 is SNHLY and CDR2 FYNNEI. The length of the CDR3 is 15 residues.

The rearrangement links TRBV7-2 to TRBJ2-3; D might be TRBD2 (6 bases). The V end was cut by 8 bases, the J end by 1 base, with 28 bases between. The CDR3 has 19 amino acids. Looked up from germline, CDR1 is SGHTA and CDR2 is FQGNSA. The DNA for the CDR3 is TGTGCCAGCTCACAAGGGTTTTCTAGTGGGAGGTTGGGCACAGATACGCAGTATTTT. Translating gives CASSQGFSSGRLGTDTQYF.

The V gene is TRBV7-9, the J gene TRBJ2-6; 11 nucleotides match TRBD1. CDR1 is SEHNR, CDR2 FQNEAQ, per germline (reference sequence). This CDR3 comprises 17 residues. The trim removed 5 bases at V and 1 base at J, leaving 4 bases unmatched. CDR3 protein: CASSHGQGASGANVLTF. In nucleotides, the CDR3 is TGTGCCAGCAGCCACGGACAGGGGGCTTCTGGGGCCAACGTCCTGACTTTC.

The chain has TRBV9 and TRBJ1-2; 7 bases line up with TRBD1. The CDR3 loop spans 17 amino acids. CDR1 and CDR2 from the germline V gene are SGDLS and YYNGEE. J gave up 1 base and V 1 base, and 10 bases lay outside the gene matches. CDR3 sequence: CASSVRAGGGNNYGYTF. As DNA, the CDR3 is TGTGCCAGCAGCGTACGGGCAGGGGGGGGGAATAACTATGGCTACACCTTC.

The chain links TRBV20-1 to TRBJ2-7, with D maybe TRBD2 (6 bases). The DNA end lines up better with TRBJ2-4; the J call may be wrong. CDR1 is DFQATT and CDR2 is SNEGSKA in the germline V gene (reference sequence). This CDR3 region has 15 residues. The CDR3: CSARGPGLAKNIQYF. The CDR3 coding sequence is TGCAGTGCTAGAGGACCGGGACTAGCCAAAAACATTCAGTACTTC.

The chain couples TRBV12-3 or TRBV12-4 to TRBJ2-7; 11 positions agree with TRBD1. V shed 6 bases, J shed 4 bases, and the junction held 8 bases outside the gene matches. This CDR3 is 15 amino acids long. The CDR3 spells CASSLRGDRGYEQYF. CDR3 coding DNA: TGTGCCAGCAGCTTGCGGGGGGACAGGGGGTACGAGCAGTACTTC.

In its sample, this clonotype was seen many times. This chain uses TRBV4-2 with TRBJ2-3; TRBD2 aligns across 10 bases. Germline V gene lookup returns CDR1 LGHNA and CDR2 YNFKEQ. This CDR3 comprises 16 residues. Unmatched junction bases numbered 3, after V lost 0 bases and J lost 3 bases. CDR3 residues: CASSQDLSGRTDTQYF. In nucleotides, the CDR3 is TGTGCCAGCAGCCAAGATCTTAGCGGGAGGACAGATACGCAGTATTTT.

There are a few counts of this clonotype. This sequence joins TRBV10-3 and TRBJ2-7, with D maybe TRBD2 (6 bases). This CDR3 spans 14 amino acids. The V end was cut by 10 bases, the J end by 2 bases, with 18 bases between. Germline CDR1 and CDR2: ENHRY and SYGVKD. The CDR3 bases are TGTGCCACCGACCCCACTAGCCGTGCCTACGAGCAGTACTTC. This codes for CATDPTSRAYEQYF.

The J gene is TRBJ2-3, the V gene TRBV7-8; 7 nucleotides agree with TRBD2. CDR1 SGHVS and CDR2 FQNEAQ come from the germline V gene. The CDR3 is 16 amino acids. The V and J ends lost 2 bases and 4 bases, in that order; junction bases with no gene match: 9. The CDR3 nucleotides read TGTGCCAGCAGCTTACTTCCAGCGGGAAGCCCAGATACGCAGTATTTT. Residues: CASSLLPAGSPDTQYF.

The rearrangement links TRBV7-8 to TRBJ2-3; 7 bases align to TRBD2. The CDR3 loop spans 16 amino acids. Per germline, CDR1 SGHVS and CDR2 FQNEAQ. Unmatched junction bases numbered 7, after V lost 4 bases and J lost 0 bases. The CDR3 nucleotides are TGTGCCAGCAGCTGGGACCTTAGCGGGAGCACAGATACGCAGTATTTT. Encoded protein: CASSWDLSGSTDTQYF. The variable domain in full, with the rest retrieved from reference TRBV7-8 and TRBJ2-3, is GAGVSQSPRYKVAKRGQDVALRCDPISGHVSLFWYQQALGQGPEFLTYFQNEAQLDKSGLPSDRFFAERPEGSVSTLKIQRTQQEDSAVYLCASSWDLSGSTDTQYFGPGTRLTVL.

The chain couples TRBV15 to TRBJ2-3; the match to TRBD2 covers 8 bases. The CDR3 has 16 residues. Trimming took 7 bases from V and 0 from J; bases not matched to a gene: 9. The V gene's germline CDR1 is LNHNV and CDR2 YYDKDF (reference sequence). CDR3 nucleotides: TGTGCCACCACGAGGAATAGCGGGAAAAGCACAGATACGCAGTATTTT. Protein: CATTRNSGKSTDTQYF.

The rearrangement uses TRBV10-3 and TRBJ2-7; 8 nucleotides match TRBD1. With V trimmed by 9 bases and J by 4 bases, 8 bases remained unmatched. Germline loops: CDR1 ENHRY, CDR2 SYGVKD. The CDR3 covers 13 residues. In DNA form, the CDR3 reads TGTGCCATACGACAGGGGCAAACATACGAGCAGTACTTC. As protein: CAIRQGQTYEQYF.

On this clonotype: One end of the junction fails to match germline, which may point to a read error. The chain employs TRBV7-8 and TRBJ2-5, with 9 bases lining up with TRBD2. This CDR3 is 18 amino acids long. CDR1 is SGHVS and CDR2 is FQNEAQ in the germline V gene. Here the CDR3 DNA reads TGTGCCAGCAGCTTAGTCGGGTTAGCGGGAGCTGGGGAGAAGACCCAGTACTTT. Translating gives CASSLVGLAGAGEKTQYF.

V and J are TRBV20-1 and TRBJ2-3; D ambiguous. Germline V gene lookup returns CDR1 DFQATT and CDR2 SNEGSKA (reference sequence). The CDR3 loop spans 17 amino acids. V lost 0 bases and J 0 bases, leaving 16 bases between the germline ends. CDR3 protein: CSARDPSGGRSTDTQYF. The CDR3 DNA is TGCAGTGCTAGAGATCCCTCCGGCGGTAGGAGCACAGATACGCAGTATTTT.

CDR3 sequence (DNA): TGTGCCAGCAGTTACTCGATCGGGAGGGGATACAATGAGCAGTTCTTC. Translating it yields CASSYSIGRGYNEQFF. The V and J genes are TRBV6-5 and TRBJ2-1, with 8 bases identical to TRBD2. The trim removed 0 bases at V and 4 bases at J, leaving 5 bases unmatched. The CDR3 consists of 16 residues. Germline CDR1 and CDR2: MNHEY and SVGAGI.

V and J are TRBV7-9 and TRBJ2-3, with 12 bases aligning to TRBD2. The V gene's germline CDR1 is SEHNR and CDR2 FQNEAQ (reference sequence). The V and J ends lost 2 bases and 4 bases, in that order; junction bases with no gene match: 1. The CDR3 is made up of 15 amino acids. The DNA of the CDR3 is TGTGCCAGCAGCTTACTAGCGGGAGGGGCAGATACGCAGTATTTT. Protein sequence: CASSLLAGGADTQYF.

The chain recombines TRBV11-2 with TRBJ1-5; 8 bases agree with TRBD1. The CDR3 runs to 15 residues. Germline-derived CDR1 and CDR2 are SGHAT and FQNNGV. V shed 4 bases and J 7 bases; nucleotides not matched to a gene: 9. The CDR3 bases are TGTGCCAGCAGCTCCGACAGGGGTTATGGCCAGCCCCAGCATTTT. Protein product: CASSSDRGYGQPQHF.

The chain carries TRBV27 and TRBJ1-1; D may be TRBD1 (5 bases). The germline CDR1 and CDR2 sequences are MNHEY and SMNVEV (reference sequence). This CDR3 is built from 14 residues. Trimming removed 4 bases at V and 3 bases at J, with 12 bases between. This CDR3 reads CASSSPGRYTEAFF. Here the CDR3 DNA reads TGTGCCAGCAGTTCGCCGGGACGGTACACTGAAGCTTTCTTT.

This clonotype has only one observation. V gene TRBV4-3 combines with J gene TRBJ2-1; no firm D call. V lost 0 bases, J lost 13 bases, and 16 bases lay in between. The V gene's germline CDR1 is LGHNA and CDR2 YSLEER. The CDR3 spans 14 residues. The CDR3 spells CASSQDRTVARQFF. The CDR3 coding sequence is TGCGCCAGCAGCCAAGATCGAACCGTGGCTAGACAGTTCTTC.

This sequence joins TRBV20-1 and TRBJ2-7; TRBD2 matches at 9 bases. Trimming cost V 4 bases and J 6 bases; bases outside gene matches: 19. The CDR3 is 17 amino acids. CDR1 and CDR2 (germline): DFQATT, SNEGSKA (reference sequence). As DNA, the CDR3 is TGCAGTGCTAACGCCCCGTTCCGGGTAGCGGGAGAAGGCGAGCAGTACTTC. Translating gives CSANAPFRVAGEGEQYF.